This T cell receptor (beta chain) was obtained from a study of T cell changes during pregnancy in multiple sclerosis. Profiled with immunoSEQ multiplex PCR; TCRdb holds only in-frame clones, not every one. The sample lists about 36,000 clones; 85% to 95% were seen once. V was shortened by 5 bases and J by 7 bases, with 9 bases between the two germline ends. The CDR3 has 13 residues. Germline CDR1 and CDR2: KGHSH and LQKENI. The J gene is TRBJ1-6, the V gene TRBV18; no clear D. The material was CD4+ T cells from peripheral blood mononuclear cells, obtained in the third trimester of pregnancy. This TCR derives from a female donor in good health, enrolled as a control in a pregnancy study. The DNA of the CDR3 is TGTGCCAGCTCAAAAGAGGGAAATTCACCCCTCCACTTT. Amino acids: CASSKEGNSPLHF.